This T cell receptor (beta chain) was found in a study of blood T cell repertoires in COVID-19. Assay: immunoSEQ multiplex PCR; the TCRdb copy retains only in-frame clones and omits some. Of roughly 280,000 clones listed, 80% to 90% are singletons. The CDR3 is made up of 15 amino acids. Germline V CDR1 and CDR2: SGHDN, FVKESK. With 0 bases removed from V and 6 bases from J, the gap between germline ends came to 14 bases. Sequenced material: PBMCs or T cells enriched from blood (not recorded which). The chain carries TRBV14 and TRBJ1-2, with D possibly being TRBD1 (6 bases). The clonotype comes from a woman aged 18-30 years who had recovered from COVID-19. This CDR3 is CASSQDSGTRHGYTF. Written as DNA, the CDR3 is TGTGCCAGCAGCCAAGATTCGGGGACACGTCATGGCTACACCTTC.